The rows below give T cell receptor beta chains drawn from one sample of a study of regulatory T cells in long-lasting Graves disease. TCRdb re-analysed the multiplex PCR reads in MiXCR, keeping a single row per CDR3 protein. This sample has around 450,000 distinct CDR3 sequences; roughly 21% occur once, and the top ten carry around 7%. This sample comprised peripheral blood mononuclear cells (PBMCs), obtained when the disease was refractory, from a patient treated with antithyroid drugs. The source of these receptors is a female donor with Graves disease. CDR3s include the opening cysteine and the closing phenylalanine or tryptophan. The D gene is left open where the match is weak. The size entry is marked missing in some rows and otherwise reads once, few, many or a size class.

length	size	V	J	D	CDR3	DNA
18	many	TRBV28	TRBJ2-5	TRBD2	CASSSLRLAGGYQETQYF	TGTGCCAGCAGTTCCCTACGACTAGCGGGGGGCTACCAAGAGACCCAGTACTTC
15	many	TRBV5-6	TRBJ1-2	NA	CASSLSVREFYGYTF	TGTGCCAGCAGCTTGTCAGTCCGGGAGTTCTATGGCTACACCTTC
14	NA	TRBV27	TRBJ2-3	NA	CASSPSTSSHTQYF	TGTGCCAGCAGCCCATCAACCTCGTCTCATACGCAGTATTTT
12	NA	TRBV29-1	TRBJ2-7	TRBD1	CSVEGQTYEQYF	TGCAGCGTCGAGGGACAGACCTACGAGCAGTACTTC
15	many	TRBV20-1	TRBJ2-3	TRBD2	CSALGGSSTTDTQYF	TGCAGTGCCCTAGGCGGGAGTAGTACGACAGATACGCAGTATTTT
16	many	TRBV5-1	TRBJ2-7	TRBD2	CASSLRLAGGPYEQYF	TGTGCCAGCAGTTTACGACTAGCGGGGGGACCCTACGAGCAGTACTTC
13	NA	TRBV19	TRBJ2-2	NA	CASSIGLTGELFF	TGTGCCAGTAGTATTGGATTAACCGGGGAGCTGTTTTTT
15	few	TRBV7-3	TRBJ2-5	NA	CASSLTGSPQETQYF	TGTGCCAGCAGCTTAACTGGGTCCCCCCAGGAGACCCAGTACTTC
12	many	TRBV2	TRBJ1-6	TRBD1	CARQGADSPLHF	TGTGCCAGACAGGGGGCCGATTCACCCCTCCACTTT
15	NA	TRBV19	TRBJ2-5	TRBD2	CASSRLAGSQEAQYF	TGTGCCAGTAGTCGACTAGCGGGATCCCAAGAGGCCCAGTACTTC
15	NA	TRBV9	TRBJ1-3	NA	CASSLGGPSGNTIYF	TGTGCCAGCAGCCTAGGCGGGCCCTCTGGAAACACCATATATTTT
14	NA	TRBV12-3/TRBV12-4	TRBJ2-3	NA	CASSLSQGADTQYF	TGTGCCAGCAGTTTATCCCAGGGCGCAGATACGCAGTATTTT
13	many	TRBV7-2	TRBJ2-2	NA	CASSLGHVGELFF	TGTGCCAGCAGCTTAGGACACGTTGGTGAGCTGTTTTTT
15	many	TRBV24-1	TRBJ2-5	NA	CATSDPRRGGETQYF	TGTGCCACCAGTGATCCCCGGCGAGGGGGAGAGACCCAGTACTTC
14	few	TRBV15	TRBJ2-1	NA	CATSRTDSHNEQFF	TGTGCCACCAGCAGAACGGACTCCCACAATGAGCAGTTCTTC
13	NA	TRBV6-9	TRBJ2-1	NA	CASSSSEDIKQFF	TGTGCCAGCAGTTCCAGTGAGGACATAAAGCAGTTCTTC
16	few	TRBV28	TRBJ2-7	NA	CASSFRAELFSYEQYF	TGTGCCAGCAGTTTTAGGGCAGAATTATTCTCCTACGAGCAGTACTTC
14	many	TRBV28	TRBJ1-1	NA	CASSGGSGNTEAFF	TGTGCCAGCAGTGGCGGATCGGGGAACACTGAAGCTTTCTTT
14	many	TRBV12-3/TRBV12-4	TRBJ2-7	NA	CASGPGTSAYEQYF	TGTGCCAGTGGACCCGGGACGTCCGCCTACGAGCAGTACTTC
16	once	TRBV6-9	TRBJ1-5	NA	CASSYSKQGSNQPQHF	TGTGCCAGCAGTTACTCGAAGCAGGGGAGCAATCAGCCCCAGCATTTT
13	many	TRBV10-3	TRBJ1-5	NA	CATVEGYDQPQHF	TGTGCCACAGTAGAGGGGTACGATCAGCCCCAGCATTTT
15	NA	TRBV27	TRBJ1-2	NA	CASSPLPAGHYGYTF	TGTGCCAGCAGTCCTCTTCCTGCAGGCCACTATGGCTACACCTTC
16	NA	TRBV5-1	TRBJ2-5	TRBD1	CASSLDRGTGTKTQYF	TGCGCCAGCAGCTTGGACCGCGGGACAGGAACGAAGACCCAGTACTTC
14	few	TRBV13	TRBJ1-2	TRBD1	CASSSDRGLGGYTF	TGTGCCAGCAGCTCGGACAGGGGCTTAGGAGGCTACACCTTC
16	many	TRBV7-3	TRBJ2-6	TRBD1	CASRVLGGPGANVLTF	TGTGCCAGCAGAGTCCTAGGGGGCCCTGGGGCCAACGTCCTGACTTTC
15	many	TRBV7-2	TRBJ1-2	NA	CASSLSTGGIYGYTF	TGTGCCAGCAGCTTATCAACAGGCGGCATCTATGGCTACACCTTC
16	few	TRBV7-9	TRBJ1-1	NA	CASSLGAGGGDTEAFF	TGTGCCAGCAGCTTAGGGGCTGGAGGGGGGGACACTGAAGCTTTCTTT
15	many	TRBV28	TRBJ1-1	NA	CASSLFPGRNTEAFF	TGTGCCAGCAGTTTATTCCCGGGGAGGAACACTGAAGCTTTCTTT
11	many	TRBV6-1	TRBJ2-7	NA	CATSTGREQYF	TGTGCCACCTCGACAGGCCGCGAGCAGTACTTC
13	few	TRBV30	TRBJ2-7	NA	CAWSRLGAYEQYF	TGTGCCTGGAGTAGGTTAGGGGCCTACGAGCAGTACTTC
15	many	TRBV27	TRBJ1-2	TRBD1	CASSAWDRGSYGYTF	TGTGCCAGCAGTGCGTGGGACAGGGGCAGTTATGGCTACACCTTC
15	many	TRBV28	TRBJ1-2	TRBD1	CASSPPTGTSYGYTF	TGTGCCAGCAGTCCTCCGACAGGGACGAGCTATGGCTACACCTTC
15	NA	TRBV10-3	TRBJ2-7	NA	CAISGGYGASYEQYF	TGTGCCATCAGTGGGGGGTACGGAGCTTCCTACGAGCAGTACTTC
15	few	TRBV6-2/TRBV6-3	TRBJ2-3	NA	CASSDAREAFDTQYF	TGTGCCAGCAGTGATGCCAGGGAAGCGTTCGATACGCAGTATTTT
14	few	TRBV29-1	TRBJ1-1	NA	CSVELMRTDTEAFF	TGCAGCGTTGAGCTCATGCGGACGGACACTGAAGCTTTCTTT
14	many	TRBV11-2	TRBJ2-5	NA	CASSLTSPGETQYF	TGTGCCAGCAGCTTAACTAGCCCTGGAGAGACCCAGTACTTC
13	many	TRBV20-1	TRBJ2-7	NA	CSALSGRSYEQYF	TGCAGTGCCCTTTCCGGGAGATCCTACGAGCAGTACTTC
13	few	TRBV19	TRBJ1-5	TRBD1	CAANRGSNQPQHF	TGTGCCGCGAACAGGGGTAGCAATCAGCCCCAGCATTTT
13	many	TRBV13	TRBJ2-7	TRBD2	CASSPGTSYEQYF	TGTGCCAGCAGTCCGGGGACTAGCTACGAGCAGTACTTC
13	NA	TRBV19	TRBJ2-1	NA	CASSIGQAYEQFF	TGTGCCAGTAGTATAGGACAGGCATATGAGCAGTTCTTC
15	NA	TRBV9	TRBJ1-5	TRBD1	CASSVTGALNQPQHF	TGTGCCAGCAGCGTAACAGGGGCCCTCAATCAGCCCCAGCATTTT
12	once	TRBV29-1	TRBJ2-7	NA	CSAGSFEGEQYF	TGCAGCGCCGGTTCTTTTGAGGGCGAGCAGTACTTC
18	few	TRBV27	TRBJ2-6	TRBD1	CASSSFGQGRSGANVLTF	TGTGCCAGCAGTTCCTTCGGACAGGGCCGCTCTGGGGCCAACGTCCTGACTTTC
15	NA	TRBV7-2	TRBJ1-2	NA	CASSIVTGTPNGYTF	TGTGCCAGCAGCATTGTGACCGGGACACCCAATGGCTACACCTTC
19	few	TRBV28	TRBJ2-2	TRBD2	CASSLEWLAGGPNTGELFF	TGTGCCAGCAGTTTAGAGTGGCTAGCGGGAGGGCCGAACACCGGGGAGCTGTTTTTT
14	few	TRBV7-6	TRBJ1-1	TRBD1	CASSPTGRDTEAFF	TGTGCCAGCAGCCCGACAGGGAGGGACACTGAAGCTTTCTTT
15	many	TRBV6-1	TRBJ2-5	TRBD1	CASSARDRGGETQYF	TGTGCCAGCAGTGCCCGGGACAGGGGGGGAGAGACCCAGTACTTC
14	many	TRBV7-9	TRBJ1-2	TRBD1	CASSPQGADYGYTF	TGTGCCAGCAGCCCGCAGGGGGCGGACTATGGCTACACCTTC
13	few	TRBV3-1	TRBJ1-5	NA	CASSHQGDQPQHF	TGTGCCAGCAGCCATCAGGGTGATCAGCCCCAGCATTTT
15	once	TRBV28	TRBJ2-2	TRBD1	CASSPGQGLAGELFF	TGTGCCAGCAGTCCGGGACAGGGTTTGGCCGGGGAGCTGTTTTTT
17	NA	TRBV28	TRBJ2-5	TRBD1	CASSLSDRERGQETQYF	TGTGCCAGCAGTTTATCGGACAGGGAGAGGGGTCAAGAGACCCAGTACTTC
12	NA	TRBV20-1	TRBJ1-2	NA	CSARGPDYGYTF	TGCAGTGCTAGAGGTCCGGACTATGGCTACACCTTC
13	many	TRBV28	TRBJ1-1	NA	CASSRGTAPEAFF	TGTGCCAGCAGTAGAGGGACTGCGCCTGAAGCTTTCTTT
15	few	TRBV6-1	TRBJ1-3	NA	CASSADRSSGNTIYF	TGTGCCAGCAGCGCCGACAGATCCTCTGGAAACACCATATATTTT
13	NA	TRBV29-1	TRBJ2-7	TRBD2	CSVVLAETYEQYF	TGCAGCGTTGTTCTAGCGGAAACCTACGAGCAGTACTTC
14	few	TRBV30	TRBJ1-2	NA	CAWSHTVGVYGYTF	TGTGCCTGGAGTCATACTGTGGGTGTCTATGGCTACACCTTC
17	many	TRBV24-1	TRBJ1-6	NA	CATSDLKGPRFISPLHF	TGTGCCACCAGTGATTTAAAGGGACCGCGATTCATATCACCCCTCCACTTT
13	NA	TRBV30	TRBJ1-2	NA	CAWSAGILYGHTF	TGTGCCTGGAGTGCAGGGATACTCTATGGCCACACCTTC
13	NA	TRBV30	TRBJ1-3	NA	CAWSAGSGNTIYF	TGTGCCTGGAGTGCAGGCTCTGGAAACACCATATATTTT